Following are 19 T cell receptor beta chains from one sample sequenced in a study of cytomegalovirus exposure and HLA in healthy donors. The PCR used 60 Vbeta and 13 Jbeta primers. Method: immunoSEQ multiplex PCR; TCRdb's copy keeps in-frame clones and lacks some. Of about 140,000 clones listed, around 80% are singletons. Sequencing was carried out using PBMCs. The source of these receptors is a man in his thirties or forties in good health.

The gene calls are TRBV5-1 and TRBJ1-4; 12 nucleotides line up with TRBD1. Germline CDR1 is SGHRS and CDR2 is YFSETQ. The CDR3 loop spans 18 amino acids. J lost 7 bases, V lost 4 bases, and 14 bases had no gene match. The CDR3 protein is CASSHPGTGGAEGEKLFF. CDR3 bases: TGCGCCAGCAGCCATCCTGGGACAGGGGGCGCGGAGGGTGAAAAACTGTTTTTT.

A remark on this clone: At one boundary the junction diverges from the germline segment, which might be a read error. The V and J genes are TRBV28 and TRBJ2-7; 7 bases agree with TRBD1. This CDR3 has 16 residues. Germline V gene lookup returns CDR1 MDHEN and CDR2 SYDVKM. The CDR3 coding sequence is TGTGCCAGCAGCTTATGGGCCGGGACAGAGACCTACGAGCAGTACTTC. Its translation: CASSLWAGTETYEQYF.

This clone has a handful of counts. The rearrangement links TRBV6-6 to TRBJ1-1; D is perhaps TRBD1 (5 bases). There are 13 residues in the CDR3. Germline CDR1 reads MNHNY; CDR2 reads SVGAGI (reference sequence). V lost 0 bases, J lost 11 bases, and 13 bases lay in between. Here the CDR3 reads CASSYSTDRRAFF. The CDR3 DNA is TGTGCCAGCAGTTACTCGACAGACCGAAGGGCTTTCTTT.

This clone came up once. Additional DNA sequences in this sample encode the identical CDR3. The chain recombines TRBV10-2 with TRBJ1-2; no definite D call. Trimming cost V 2 bases and J 0 bases, with 13 bases left between them. CDR1 WSHSY and CDR2 SAAADI come from the germline V gene. This CDR3 comprises 16 residues. In DNA, the CDR3 is TGCGCCAGCAGTGAGACATTCTGGGCCGCTAACTATGGCTACACCTTC. Its translation: CASSETFWAANYGYTF.

In this sample, this clone turned up many times. The sample carries other DNA sequences with the same CDR3. V is TRBV6-5 and J is TRBJ2-1, with D possibly being TRBD2 (5 bases). The CDR3 has 13 residues. Trimming pared 0 bases from V and 7 bases from J, leaving 7 bases between. CDR1 MNHEY and CDR2 SVGAGI come from the germline V gene. As DNA, the CDR3 is TGTGCCAGCAGTTACTCGACGGGGAATGAGCAGTTCTTC. This sequence encodes CASSYSTGNEQFF.

Written as DNA, the CDR3 is TGTGCCAGCAGCCGCCTGGGACAGGGAGGTACTGAAGCTTTCTTT. Its protein product is CASSRLGQGGTEAFF. V is TRBV14 and J is TRBJ1-1, with 9 bases that match TRBD1. The V gene's germline CDR1 is SGHDN and CDR2 FVKESK. This CDR3 has 15 amino acids. V lost 4 bases to trimming and J lost 5 bases; unmatched junction nucleotides: 8.

This clone was detected only a few times. V is TRBV11-2 and J is TRBJ2-1; D is ambiguous. Germline V gene lookup returns CDR1 SGHAT and CDR2 FQNNGV. The CDR3 length is 14 residues. V was pared by 4 bases and J by 5 bases, with 12 bases between. Written as DNA, the CDR3 is TGTGCCAGCAGCTCCCGCTTAGGAGACAATGAGCAGTTCTTC. It is translated as CASSSRLGDNEQFF.

The rearrangement links TRBV9 to TRBJ2-7, with a weak D call TRBD2 (6 bases). V lost 4 bases and J 5 bases, leaving 13 bases between the germline ends. The CDR3 loop spans 13 amino acids. The germline V gene has CDR1 SGDLS and CDR2 YYNGEE. The CDR3 region has the DNA TGTGCCAGCAGCCCATCCTCGGGAGACGAGCAGTACTTC. This translates into CASSPSSGDEQYF.

V is TRBV15 and J is TRBJ2-7, with 10 bases matching TRBD2. CDR3 length equals 15 residues. Germline CDR1 and CDR2: LNHNV and YYDKDF (reference sequence). Trimming at V came to 3 bases and at J to 3 bases, leaving 5 bases not matched to a gene. In DNA form, the CDR3 reads TGTGCCACCAGCAGGGCCGGGACTAGCGACTACGAGCAGTACTTC. Its protein is CATSRAGTSDYEQYF.

The rearrangement links TRBV5-1 to TRBJ2-1, with 11 bases lining up with TRBD2. V lost 5 bases, J lost 8 bases, and 9 bases stayed unmatched. This CDR3 is built from 15 residues. Germline V gene sequence: CDR1 SGHRS, CDR2 YFSETQ. The CDR3 loop is CASRNLAGGRDEQFF. The CDR3 region has the DNA TGCGCCAGCAGAAATTTAGCGGGAGGGAGGGATGAGCAGTTCTTC. The full variable domain, its missing parts supplied by reference TRBV5-1 and TRBJ2-1, is KAGVTQTPRYLIKTRGQQVTLSCSPISGHRSVSWYQQTPGQGLQFLFEYFSETQRNKGNFPGRFSGRQFSNSRSEMNVSTLELGDSALYLCASRNLAGGRDEQFFGPGTRLTVL.

The chain combines TRBV14 with TRBJ2-5, with D perhaps matching TRBD1 (6 bases). The CDR3 runs 17 residues. CDR1 SGHDN and CDR2 FVKESK come from the germline V gene. Trimming stripped 4 bases from V and 3 bases from J, with 21 bases between. Written as DNA, the CDR3 is TGTGCCAGCAGCCCTTCCTGGTGGGTAGGGGGAGAAGAGACCCAGTACTTC. Translated, it gives CASSPSWWVGGEETQYF.

This chain joins TRBV5-6 and TRBJ1-5; D is unresolved. Trimming took 1 base from V and 4 from J, leaving 12 bases between them. CDR3 length equals 15 residues. CDR1 and CDR2 from the germline V gene are SGHDT and YYEEEE. The DNA for the CDR3 is TGTGCCAGCAGCTTGACCGGCAGGCTTAATCAGCCCCAGCATTTT. This gives the protein CASSLTGRLNQPQHF.

The chain recombines TRBV12-2 with TRBJ2-7; the tabulated D call, TRBD1, remains unverified against the DNA. TRBV12-2 is a known pseudogene. This CDR3 has 16 amino acids. CDR3 residues: CASRLGFQGNGNEQYF. The DNA for the CDR3 is TGTGCAAGTCGCTTAGGGTTTCAGGGGAATGGGAACGAGCAGTACTTC.

V is TRBV11-3 and J is TRBJ2-1; tentative D call: TRBD2 (6 bases). Germline V gene data show CDR1 as SGHNT and CDR2 as YENEEA. The CDR3 is 15 residues long. V lost 7 bases to trimming and J lost 8 bases, with 21 bases between them. For the CDR3, the DNA is TGTGCCAGCACCCCAGGGACTGCCGTGGGGGATGAGCAGTTCTTC. This gives the protein CASTPGTAVGDEQFF.

The chain links TRBV7-9 to TRBJ1-1, with a tentative D call TRBD1 (5 bases). The CDR3 has 10 residues. The V gene's germline CDR1 is SEHNR and CDR2 FQNEAQ (reference sequence). V gave up 10 bases and J gave up 5 bases, with 8 bases separating them. CDR3: CATGATEAFF. CDR3 DNA: TGTGCCACTGGGGCTACTGAAGCTTTCTTT. The full variable domain, rest sourced from reference TRBV7-9 and TRBJ1-1, is DTGVSQNPRHKITKRGQNVTFRCDPISEHNRLYWYRQTLGQGPEFLTYFQNEAQLEKSRLLSDRFSAERPKGSFSTLEIQRTEQGDSAMYLCATGATEAFFGQGTRLTVV.

This chain uses TRBV6-5 with TRBJ2-1, with D possibly TRBD2 on 5 matching bases. The length of the CDR3 is 11 residues. Trimming cost V 7 bases and J 7 bases, with 8 bases left between them. Germline V gives CDR1 MNHEY, CDR2 SVGAGI. CDR3 sequence reads: CASTDYNEQFF. The CDR3 region has the DNA TGTGCCAGCACTGACTATAATGAGCAGTTCTTC.

This clone was counted between two and nine times. The chain joins TRBV16 to TRBJ2-3; TRBD2 might be the D (5 bases). Germline CDR1 is KGHSY and CDR2 is FQNENV. The CDR3 consists of 15 residues. V lost 4 bases, J lost 2 bases, and 13 bases lay in between. The CDR3 nucleotides read TGTGCCAGCAGCCTCACGGGGTATTACACAGATACGCAGTATTTT. Translated: CASSLTGYYTDTQYF.

On this clone itself: One end of the junction does not line up with germline, which may come from a read error. The chain has TRBV9 and TRBJ2-3; D might be TRBD1 (6 bases). The V gene's germline CDR1 is SGDLS and CDR2 YYNGEE. The CDR3 has 13 amino acids. In DNA, the CDR3 is TGTGCCACCAGCGAAGGGGGTACAGATACGCAGTATTTT. It specifies CATSEGGTDTQYF. The variable domain in full, completed from reference TRBV9 and TRBJ2-3, reads DSGVTQTPKHLITATGQRVTLRCSPRSGDLSVYWYQQSLDQGLQFLIQYYNGEERAKGNILERFSAQQFPDLHSELNLSSLELGDSALYFCATSEGGTDTQYFGPGTRLTVL.

This chain joins TRBV15 and TRBJ1-1; 7 nucleotides match TRBD1. This CDR3 is built from 16 residues. J gave up 0 bases and V 2 bases, and 6 bases lay outside the gene matches. Germline lookup yields CDR1 LNHNV and CDR2 YYDKDF (reference sequence). In DNA, the CDR3 is TGTGCCACCAGCAGATGGGACAGCTACATGAACACTGAAGCTTTCTTT. It translates to CATSRWDSYMNTEAFF.